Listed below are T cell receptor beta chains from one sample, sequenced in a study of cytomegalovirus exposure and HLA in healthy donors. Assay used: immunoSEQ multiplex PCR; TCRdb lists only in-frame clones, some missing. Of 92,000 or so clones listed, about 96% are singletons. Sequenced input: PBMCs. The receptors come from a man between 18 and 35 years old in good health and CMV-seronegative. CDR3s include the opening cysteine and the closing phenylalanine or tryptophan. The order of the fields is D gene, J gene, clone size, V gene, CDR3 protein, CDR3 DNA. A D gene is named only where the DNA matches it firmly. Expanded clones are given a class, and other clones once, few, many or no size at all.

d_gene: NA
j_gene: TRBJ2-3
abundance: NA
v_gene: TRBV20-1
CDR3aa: CSVGSTDTQYF
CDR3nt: TGCAGTGTCGGGAGCACAGATACGCAGTATTTT

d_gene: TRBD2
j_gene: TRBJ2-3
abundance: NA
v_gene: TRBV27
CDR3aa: CASSLGTSGRYTDTQYF
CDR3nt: TGTGCCAGCAGTTTGGGGACTAGCGGGAGGTATACAGATACGCAGTATTTT

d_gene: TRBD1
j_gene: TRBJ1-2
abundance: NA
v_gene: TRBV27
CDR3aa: CASSFSQGASGYTF
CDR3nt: TGTGCCAGCAGTTTTTCGCAGGGGGCATCTGGCTACACCTTC

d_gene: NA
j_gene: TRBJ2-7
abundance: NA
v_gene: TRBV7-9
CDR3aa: CASSLGEDIYEQYF
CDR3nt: TGTGCCAGCAGCTTAGGCGAAGATATCTACGAGCAGTACTTC

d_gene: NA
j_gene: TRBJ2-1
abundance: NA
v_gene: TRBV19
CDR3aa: CASSLAARAYNEQFF
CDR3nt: TGTGCCAGTAGTCTGGCGGCACGGGCCTACAATGAGCAGTTCTTC

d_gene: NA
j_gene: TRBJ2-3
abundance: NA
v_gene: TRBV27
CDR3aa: CATHPNFGTIHADADTQYF
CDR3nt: TGTGCCACCCACCCAAATTTTGGAACTATCCATGCTGATGCAGATACGCAGTATTTT

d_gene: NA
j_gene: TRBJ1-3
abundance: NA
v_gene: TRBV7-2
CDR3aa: CASSLTNAGSGNTIYF
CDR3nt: TGTGCCAGCAGCCTCACCAACGCGGGCTCTGGAAACACCATATATTTT

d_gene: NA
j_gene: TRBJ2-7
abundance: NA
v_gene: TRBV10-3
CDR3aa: CAITQNREYEQYF
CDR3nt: TGTGCCATCACCCAAAATCGGGAATACGAGCAGTACTTC

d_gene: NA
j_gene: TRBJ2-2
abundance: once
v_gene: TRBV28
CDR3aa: CASRTFLVTRQDLFF
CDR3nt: TGTGCCAGCAGAACCTTTCTGGTGACGCGACAGGACCTGTTTTTT

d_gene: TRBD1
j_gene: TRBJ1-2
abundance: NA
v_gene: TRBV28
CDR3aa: CASSAGQDYGYTF
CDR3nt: TGTGCCAGCAGTGCCGGACAGGACTATGGCTACACCTTC

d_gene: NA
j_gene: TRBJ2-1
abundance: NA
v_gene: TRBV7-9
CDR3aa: CASSFTSAGVYNEQFF
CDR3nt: TGTGCCAGCAGCTTTACCTCTGCAGGGGTATACAATGAGCAGTTCTTC

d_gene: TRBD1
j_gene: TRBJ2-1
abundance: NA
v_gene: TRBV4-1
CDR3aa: CASSQGQGRQFF
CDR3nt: TGCGCCAGCAGCCAAGGACAGGGACGGCAGTTCTTC

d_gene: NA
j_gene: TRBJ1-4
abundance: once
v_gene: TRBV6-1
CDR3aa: CASSGSGLGKLFF
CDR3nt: TGTGCCAGCAGTGGGTCAGGGCTGGGGAAACTGTTTTTT

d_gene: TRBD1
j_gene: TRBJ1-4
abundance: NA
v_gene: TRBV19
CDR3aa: CASSIRTGVVGEKLFF
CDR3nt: TGTGCCAGTAGTATTAGGACAGGGGTCGTAGGGGAAAAACTGTTTTTT

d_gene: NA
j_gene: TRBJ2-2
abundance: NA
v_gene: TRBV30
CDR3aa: CAWVSDNTGELFF
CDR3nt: TGTGCCTGGGTGAGCGACAACACCGGGGAGCTGTTTTTT

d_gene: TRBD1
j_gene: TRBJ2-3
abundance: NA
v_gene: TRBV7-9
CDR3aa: CASSSLDRGPVADTQYF
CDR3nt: TGTGCCAGCAGCTCGCTCGACAGGGGCCCGGTGGCAGATACGCAGTATTTT

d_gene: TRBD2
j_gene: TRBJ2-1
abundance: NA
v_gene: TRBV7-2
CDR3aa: CASSLEGLVNNEQFF
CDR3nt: TGTGCCAGCAGCTTAGAGGGACTAGTCAACAATGAGCAGTTCTTC

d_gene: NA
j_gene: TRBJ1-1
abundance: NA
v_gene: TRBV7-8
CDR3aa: CASSPRTANTEAFF
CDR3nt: TGTGCCAGCAGTCCTCGGACAGCGAACACTGAAGCTTTCTTT

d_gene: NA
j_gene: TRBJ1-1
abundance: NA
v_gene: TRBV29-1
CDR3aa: CSVGLQGNTEAFF
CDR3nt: TGCAGCGTTGGATTACAGGGGAACACTGAAGCTTTCTTT

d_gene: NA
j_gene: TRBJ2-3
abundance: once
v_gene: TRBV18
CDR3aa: CASSLINTLTDTQYF
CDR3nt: TGTGCCAGCTCACTCATAAACACCCTCACAGATACGCAGTATTTT

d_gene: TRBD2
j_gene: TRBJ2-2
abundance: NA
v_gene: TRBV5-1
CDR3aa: CASSLIGGRSYTGELFF
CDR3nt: TGCGCCAGCAGCTTGATTGGCGGGAGGAGTTACACCGGGGAGCTGTTTTTT

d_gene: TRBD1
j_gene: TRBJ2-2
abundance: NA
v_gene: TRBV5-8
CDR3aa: CAMLQGLTGELFF
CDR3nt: TGTGCCATGCTACAGGGGTTAACCGGGGAGCTGTTTTTT

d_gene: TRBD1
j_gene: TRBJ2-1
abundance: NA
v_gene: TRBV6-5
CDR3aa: CASRQGTGGYDEQFF
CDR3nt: TGTGCCAGCAGGCAAGGGACAGGGGGTTACGATGAGCAGTTCTTC

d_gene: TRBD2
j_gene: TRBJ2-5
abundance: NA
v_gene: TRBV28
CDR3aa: CASSFGLAGVQETQYF
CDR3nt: TGTGCCAGCAGTTTCGGACTAGCGGGAGTCCAAGAGACCCAGTACTTC

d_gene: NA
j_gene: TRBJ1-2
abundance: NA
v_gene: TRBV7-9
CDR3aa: CASSFIVEPLTNYGYTF
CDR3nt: TGTGCCAGCAGCTTTATTGTGGAGCCCCTCACCAACTATGGCTACACCTTC

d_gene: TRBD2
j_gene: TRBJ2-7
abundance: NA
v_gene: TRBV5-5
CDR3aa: CASSAPGGGAVYEQYF
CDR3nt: TGTGCCAGCAGCGCGCCCGGGGGGGGCGCGGTCTACGAGCAGTACTTC

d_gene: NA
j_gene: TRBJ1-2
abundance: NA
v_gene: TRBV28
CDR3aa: CASSSASGVRGYTF
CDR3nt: TGTGCCAGCAGCTCGGCGTCGGGGGTTAGGGGCTACACCTTC

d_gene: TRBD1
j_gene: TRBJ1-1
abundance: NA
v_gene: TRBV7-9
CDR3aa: CASSHGQGSLNTEAFF
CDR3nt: TGTGCCAGCAGCCACGGACAGGGGTCCCTGAACACTGAAGCTTTCTTT

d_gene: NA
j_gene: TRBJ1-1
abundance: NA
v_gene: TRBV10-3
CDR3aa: CAISEGVYTEAFF
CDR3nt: TGTGCCATCAGTGAAGGGGTGTACACTGAAGCTTTCTTT

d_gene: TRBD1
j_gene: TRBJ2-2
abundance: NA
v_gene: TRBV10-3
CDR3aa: CATKAVGQGDGELFF
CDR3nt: TGTGCCACCAAGGCCGTTGGGCAGGGGGACGGGGAGCTGTTTTTT

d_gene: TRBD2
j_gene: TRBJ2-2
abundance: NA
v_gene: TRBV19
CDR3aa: CASSIDPAGGTTGELFF
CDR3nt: TGTGCCAGTAGTATAGATCCGGCGGGAGGAACCACCGGGGAGCTGTTTTTT

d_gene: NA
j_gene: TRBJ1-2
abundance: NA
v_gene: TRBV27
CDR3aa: CASSHNGGVDYGYTF
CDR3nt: TGTGCCAGCAGCCATAATGGAGGGGTGGACTATGGCTACACCTTC

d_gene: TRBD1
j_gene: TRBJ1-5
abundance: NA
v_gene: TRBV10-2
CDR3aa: CASRSGQGGQPQHF
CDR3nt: TGCGCCAGCAGATCGGGACAGGGGGGGCAGCCCCAGCATTTT

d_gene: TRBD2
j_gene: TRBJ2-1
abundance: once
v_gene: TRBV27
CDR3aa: CASRGLAGAYNEQFF
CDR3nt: TGTGCCAGCAGAGGACTAGCGGGAGCTTACAATGAGCAGTTCTTC

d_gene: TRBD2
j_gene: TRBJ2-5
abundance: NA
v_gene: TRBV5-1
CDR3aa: CASRGLAGDVGETQYF
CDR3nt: TGCGCCAGCAGAGGACTAGCGGGAGACGTAGGAGAGACCCAGTACTTC

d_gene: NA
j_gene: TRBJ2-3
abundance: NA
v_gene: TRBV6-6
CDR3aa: CASGDGTPDTQYF
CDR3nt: TGTGCCAGCGGAGACGGAACACCAGATACGCAGTATTTT

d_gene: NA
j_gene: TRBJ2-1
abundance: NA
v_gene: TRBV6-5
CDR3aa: CASRAGQLGEQFF
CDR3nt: TGTGCCAGCAGGGCCGGACAGTTAGGGGAACAGTTCTTC

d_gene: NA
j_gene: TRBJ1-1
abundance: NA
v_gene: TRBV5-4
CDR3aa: CASRRTLDPREAFF
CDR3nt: TGTGCCAGCAGACGGACGTTGGATCCCCGGGAGGCTTTCTTT

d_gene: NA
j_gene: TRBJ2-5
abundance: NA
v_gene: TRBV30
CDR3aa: CAWSGDDTQYF
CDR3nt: TGTGCCTGGAGCGGGGATGACACCCAGTACTTC

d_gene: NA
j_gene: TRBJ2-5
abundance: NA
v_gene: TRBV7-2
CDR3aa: CASSFNRAQETQYF
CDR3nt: TGTGCCAGCAGCTTTAACAGGGCCCAAGAGACCCAGTACTTC

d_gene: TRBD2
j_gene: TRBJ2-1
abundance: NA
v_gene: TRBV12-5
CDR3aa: CASGFPQGLAARFTYNEQFF
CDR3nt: TGTGCTAGTGGTTTTCCCCAGGGACTAGCGGCAAGGTTCACATACAATGAGCAGTTCTTC

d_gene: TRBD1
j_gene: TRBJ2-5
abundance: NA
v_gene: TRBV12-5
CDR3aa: CASGLGTAQETQYF
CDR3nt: TGTGCTAGTGGTTTAGGGACAGCGCAAGAGACCCAGTACTTC

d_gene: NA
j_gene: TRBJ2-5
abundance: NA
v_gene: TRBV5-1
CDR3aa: CASSINQETQYF
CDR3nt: TGCGCCAGCAGCATTAACCAAGAGACCCAGTACTTC

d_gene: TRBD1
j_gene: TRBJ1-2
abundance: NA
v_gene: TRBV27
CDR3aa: CASRGQGPGYTF
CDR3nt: TGTGCCAGCAGGGGACAGGGACCCGGCTACACCTTC

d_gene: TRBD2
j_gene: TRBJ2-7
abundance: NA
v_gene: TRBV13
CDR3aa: CASSQGLAGPYEQYF
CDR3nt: TGTGCCAGCAGCCAAGGACTAGCGGGACCTTACGAGCAGTACTTC

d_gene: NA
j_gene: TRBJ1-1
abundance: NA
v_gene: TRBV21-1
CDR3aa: CASSKVTAQEAFF
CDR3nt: TGTGCCAGCAGCAAAGTGACAGCCCAGGAAGCTTTCTTT

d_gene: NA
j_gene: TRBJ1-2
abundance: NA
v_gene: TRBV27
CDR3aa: CASGGGHGYTF
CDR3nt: TGTGCCAGCGGGGGAGGGCATGGCTACACCTTC

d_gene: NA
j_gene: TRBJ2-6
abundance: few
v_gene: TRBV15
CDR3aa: CATTFAGTGANVLTF
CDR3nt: TGTGCCACGACATTCGCAGGGACTGGGGCCAACGTCCTGACTTTC

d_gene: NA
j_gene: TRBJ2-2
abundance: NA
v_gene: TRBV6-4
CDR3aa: CASSDSTTTGELFF
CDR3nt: TGTGCCAGCAGTGACTCGACAACCACCGGGGAGCTGTTTTTT

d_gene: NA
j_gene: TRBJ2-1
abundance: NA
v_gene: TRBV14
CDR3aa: CASSRRGGVYNEQFF
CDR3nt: TGTGCCAGCAGCCGGAGGGGCGGGGTCTACAATGAGCAGTTCTTC

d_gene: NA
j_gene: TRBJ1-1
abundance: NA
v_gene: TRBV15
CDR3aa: CATSRRTIRQNTEAFF
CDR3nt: TGTGCCACCAGCAGACGTACAATTCGACAAAACACTGAAGCTTTCTTT

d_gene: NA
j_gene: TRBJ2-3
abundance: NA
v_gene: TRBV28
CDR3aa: CASSSSVSSTDTQYF
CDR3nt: TGTGCCAGCAGTTCTAGCGTATCTAGCACAGATACGCAGTATTTT

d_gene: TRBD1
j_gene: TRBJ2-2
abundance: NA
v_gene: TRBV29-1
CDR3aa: CSVEGTGPNTGELFF
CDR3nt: TGCAGCGTTGAAGGGACAGGGCCGAACACCGGGGAGCTGTTTTTT

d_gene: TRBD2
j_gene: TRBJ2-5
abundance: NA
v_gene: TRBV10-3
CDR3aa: CAIRHTGTSQETQYF
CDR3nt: TGTGCCATCAGACACACCGGGACTAGCCAAGAGACCCAGTACTTC